These 27 T cell receptor beta chains share one sample of origin, sequenced in a study of shared clonotypes between healthy human individuals (TCRdb year 2020). Library creation used the immunoSEQ multiplex PCR assay. Held by TCRdb, this immuneACCESS table contains in-frame sequences only and omits some clones. Under half of the omission traces to an unresolved V gene where checked; the cause of the rest is unknown. The sample table lists about 470,000 clones, around 75% of them with a count of one. Over 10% of the sample lies in the top ten. Sequences were obtained from PBMCs. These TCRs come from a middle-aged woman in good health. Some clones in this sample may be carry-over from other donors' samples.

The chain couples TRBV28 to TRBJ2-7; D possibly corresponds to TRBD2 (6 bases). The CDR3 is made up of 16 amino acids. The germline V gene has CDR1 MDHEN and CDR2 SYDVKM. V gave up 3 bases and J gave up 7 bases, with 22 bases separating them. This chain's CDR3 is CASSFVSLANPLEQYF. In DNA, the CDR3 is TGTGCCAGCAGTTTTGTATCCCTAGCGAACCCCCTAGAGCAGTACTTC. Using reference TRBV28 and TRBJ2-7 for the parts outside the CDR3, the full variable domain is DVKVTQSSRYLVKRTGEKVFLECVQDMDHENMFWYRQDPGLGLRLIYFSYDVKMKEKGDIPEGYSVSREKKERFSLILESASTNQTSMYLCASSFVSLANPLEQYFGPGTRLTVT.

This chain connects TRBV5-1 to TRBJ2-1; possible D gene TRBD1, 5 bases. Germline values: CDR1 SGHRS, CDR2 YFSETQ. The germline V and J ends were trimmed by 0 bases and 4 bases, with 11 bases remaining between them. The CDR3 is made up of 15 amino acids. DNA of the CDR3: TGCGCCAGCAGCTTGGAAGGGGATCTATACAATGAGCAGTTCTTC. This encodes CASSLEGDLYNEQFF.

This sequence joins TRBV5-1 and TRBJ2-7; 11 bases fit TRBD2. V was clipped by 1 base and J by 3 bases; unmatched bases: 3. The CDR3 extends over 15 amino acids. From germline, CDR1 is SGHRS and CDR2 YFSETQ. CDR3 in DNA: TGCGCCAGCAGCTTGAGTCTAGCGGGGGGCTACGAGCAGTACTTC. Its translation is CASSLSLAGGYEQYF. Based on the CDR3 plus reference TRBV5-1 and TRBJ2-7, the full variable domain is KAGVTQTPRYLIKTRGQQVTLSCSPISGHRSVSWYQQTPGQGLQFLFEYFSETQRNKGNFPGRFSGRQFSNSRSEMNVSTLELGDSALYLCASSLSLAGGYEQYFGPGTRLTVT.

The chain joins TRBV28 to TRBJ1-4, with D uncertain. Deletions cut 3 bases from V and 8 bases from J, with 7 bases between. This CDR3 is 12 amino acids long. Looked up from germline, CDR1 is MDHEN and CDR2 is SYDVKM. CDR3 bases: TGTGCCAGCAGTTTTACCGTCGAAAAACTGTTTTTT. Amino acids: CASSFTVEKLFF.

In the case of this clone: Distinct nucleotide sequences in the sample also encode this CDR3. The chain couples TRBV9 to TRBJ2-1, with D perhaps matching TRBD2 (5 bases). The CDR3 is 14 residues long. The ends were cut back, 0 bases at V and 1 base at J, with 5 bases in the middle. Germline CDR1 SGDLS, CDR2 YYNGEE. CDR3 in DNA: TGTGCCAGCAGCGTAGCGGGATCCTACAATGAGCAGTTCTTC. Translated, it gives CASSVAGSYNEQFF.

The CDR3 loop is CASSFPNTYNEQFF. CDR3 DNA: TGTGCCAGCAGCTTCCCAAACACCTACAATGAGCAGTTCTTC. The chain combines TRBV7-2 with TRBJ2-1; D ambiguous. The V gene's germline CDR1 is SGHTA and CDR2 FQGNSA. V gave up 3 bases and J gave up 2 bases, with 8 bases separating them. CDR3 length equals 14 residues.

The chain employs TRBV28 and TRBJ2-1, with a weak D call TRBD2 (6 bases). In germline, CDR1 is MDHEN, CDR2 SYDVKM. The CDR3 has 16 residues. The V gene lost 2 bases and the J gene lost 8 bases, with 19 bases spanning the gap. DNA for the CDR3: TGTGCCAGCAGTTTAGGTTTGGGGGGTTTTTTAGATGAGCAGTTCTTC. Translating gives CASSLGLGGFLDEQFF. The full variable domain, completed using reference TRBV28 and TRBJ2-1, is DVKVTQSSRYLVKRTGEKVFLECVQDMDHENMFWYRQDPGLGLRLIYFSYDVKMKEKGDIPEGYSVSREKKERFSLILESASTNQTSMYLCASSLGLGGFLDEQFFGPGTRLTVL.

The rearrangement joins TRBV5-4 to TRBJ2-3; D gene uncertain. The V end lost 1 base, the J end lost 4 bases, and 4 bases lay between the germline ends. CDR1 is SGHNT and CDR2 is YYREEE in the germline V gene (reference sequence). CDR3 length: 12 amino acids. CDR3 in DNA: TGTGCCAGCAGCTTGCCCGCAGATACGCAGTATTTT. Protein product: CASSLPADTQYF.

In DNA, the CDR3 is TGTGCCAGCAGCCCCTTTAGTCCCCTTCGTTACGAGCAGTACTTC. It is translated as CASSPFSPLRYEQYF. The chain is built from TRBV27 and TRBJ2-5; no firm D call. The J call may be mistaken, given a closer DNA end match to TRBJ2-7. CDR3 length: 15 amino acids. The V gene's germline CDR1 is MNHEY and CDR2 SMNVEV (reference sequence).

This chain uses TRBV2 with TRBJ2-1, with a weak D call TRBD2 (5 bases). Germline V gene lookup returns CDR1 SNHLY and CDR2 FYNNEI. This CDR3 has 13 amino acids. V gave up 4 bases and J gave up 5 bases, with 9 bases separating them. CDR3 loop: CASSGTGNNEQFF. CDR3 DNA sequence: TGTGCCAGCAGTGGGACGGGAAACAATGAGCAGTTCTTC.

This clone was seen only once. This chain uses TRBV4-2 with TRBJ1-2; 7 bases fit TRBD1. Germline CDR1 LGHNA, CDR2 YNFKEQ. CDR3 length equals 16 residues. Trimming removed 4 bases from V and 3 bases from J; junction bases left unmatched: 11. The CDR3 reads CASSLEAQDRDYGYTF. In DNA, the CDR3 is TGTGCCAGCAGCCTAGAAGCACAAGACAGGGACTATGGCTACACCTTC.

V and J are TRBV7-2 and TRBJ2-1; TRBD2 matches at 8 bases. CDR1 and CDR2 from the germline V gene are SGHTA and FQGNSA. This CDR3 has 15 amino acids. Germline trimming cut 5 bases from V and 11 bases from J; bases unmatched to any gene: 14. The CDR3: CASSRERELGSQQFF. The CDR3 DNA sequence: TGTGCCAGCAGCCGCGAGCGGGAGTTGGGATCACAGCAGTTCTTC.

The rearrangement uses TRBV5-4 and TRBJ2-1; 9 bases are a match to TRBD2. The CDR3 consists of 14 residues. V shed 6 bases, J shed 5 bases, and the junction held 6 bases outside the gene matches. Germline loops: CDR1 SGHNT, CDR2 YYREEE (reference sequence). The CDR3 bases are TGTGCCAGCAAGAGGGCTAGCGGGGACAATGAGCAGTTCTTC. Protein product: CASKRASGDNEQFF. The full variable domain, with the rest looked up from reference TRBV5-4 and TRBJ2-1, is ETGVTQSPTHLIKTRGQQVTLRCSSQSGHNTVSWYQQALGQGPQFIFQYYREEENGRGNFPPRFSGLQFPNYSSELNVNALELDDSALYLCASKRASGDNEQFFGPGTRLTVL.

The chain links TRBV7-9 to TRBJ2-1; TRBD2 might be the D (6 bases). The V end lost 5 bases, the J end lost 0 bases, and 17 bases lay between the germline ends. The germline CDR1 and CDR2 sequences are SEHNR and FQNEAQ (reference sequence). The CDR3 spans 17 residues. CDR3 in DNA: TGTGCCAGCAGCCCCCACGGGACTGTGAGCTCCTACAATGAGCAGTTCTTC. It specifies CASSPHGTVSSYNEQFF.

The table lists this clone with a few counts. The rearrangement uses TRBV19 and TRBJ1-2; unclear D gene. This CDR3 comprises 13 residues. Trimming cost V 3 bases and J 4 bases, with 9 bases left between them. The germline gives CDR1 LNHDA, CDR2 SQIVND (reference sequence). The CDR3 DNA is TGTGCCAGTAGTATCCCACAGTCCTATGGCTACACCTTC. Its translation is CASSIPQSYGYTF.

The chain carries TRBV18 and TRBJ1-1, with D maybe TRBD1 (6 bases). Germline-derived CDR1 and CDR2 are KGHSH and LQKENI. Deletions cut 4 bases from V and 5 bases from J, with 11 bases between. CDR3 size: 13 residues. CDR3 in amino acids: CASSLNRDTEAFF. The CDR3 bases are TGTGCCAGCTCACTCAACAGGGATACTGAAGCTTTCTTT.

The table lists this clone with many counts. CDR3 residues: CASSVQTSGIGELFF. DNA of the CDR3: TGTGCCAGCAGCGTCCAGACTAGCGGGATCGGGGAGCTGTTTTTT. V is TRBV28 and J is TRBJ2-2, with TRBD2 identical over 11 bases. The CDR3 runs 15 residues. The germline V gene has CDR1 MDHEN and CDR2 SYDVKM. Unmatched junction bases numbered 7, after V lost 6 bases and J lost 7 bases.

This clone showed up just a few times. The CDR3 is CASSPGTGRVGELFF. CDR3 DNA sequence: TGCGCCAGCAGTCCCGGGACAGGGAGGGTCGGGGAGCTGTTTTTT. The genes are TRBV23-1 and TRBJ2-2, with 9 bases that match TRBD1. TRBV23-1 is recorded as an ORF, its role being uncertain. The length of the CDR3 is 15 residues. V lost 4 bases and J lost 7; bases outside the gene matches: 7.

On this clone: Other nucleotide sequences from this sample produce the same CDR3. This rearrangement joins TRBV28 to TRBJ2-3; D not certain. Germline-derived CDR1 and CDR2 are MDHEN and SYDVKM. V was trimmed by 6 bases and J by 0 bases, leaving 7 bases between them. There are 13 residues in the CDR3. The CDR3 protein is CASSKPSTDTQYF. The DNA of the CDR3 is TGTGCCAGCAGCAAACCTAGCACAGATACGCAGTATTTT.

CDR3 in DNA: TGTGCCAGCAGCGCCCTTCCAGGGACTGGGGCCAACGTCCTGACTTTC. This translates into CASSALPGTGANVLTF. The genes are TRBV9 and TRBJ2-6, with D maybe TRBD1 (5 bases). V was pared by 3 bases and J by 2 bases, with 12 bases between. This CDR3 contains 16 residues. Looked up from germline, CDR1 is SGDLS and CDR2 is YYNGEE.

This clone has more than one count but fewer than ten. This chain uses TRBV11-2 with TRBJ2-7; 12 bases fit TRBD2. This CDR3 contains 14 residues. The ends lost 4 bases at V and 7 bases at J; junction bases unmatched: 5. Germline-derived CDR1 and CDR2 are SGHAT and FQNNGV. The CDR3 reads CASSSLAGGGEQYF. In DNA, the CDR3 is TGTGCCAGCAGCTCACTAGCGGGAGGTGGTGAGCAGTACTTC.

The rearrangement links TRBV11-3 to TRBJ2-2; 7 bases agree with TRBD1. The CDR3 has 17 amino acids. Unmatched junction bases numbered 8, after V lost 1 base and J lost 3 bases. The V gene's germline CDR1 is SGHNT and CDR2 YENEEA. Here the CDR3 reads CASSLVGQGVDTGELFF. In nucleotides, the CDR3 is TGTGCCAGCAGCTTAGTGGGGCAGGGGGTGGACACCGGGGAGCTGTTTTTT.

The chain recombines TRBV27 with TRBJ2-1; 7 bases fit TRBD2. The germline V gene encodes CDR1 MNHEY and CDR2 SMNVEV (reference sequence). Trimming cost V 6 bases and J 0 bases; bases outside gene matches: 5. CDR3 size: 15 residues. In DNA, the CDR3 is TGTGCCAGCAGCAAAGCGGGATTCTCCTACAATGAGCAGTTCTTC. Its protein is CASSKAGFSYNEQFF.

The CDR3 here is CASSSLRGTDTQYF. The CDR3 region has the DNA TGTGCCAGCAGCTCGCTACGCGGCACAGATACGCAGTATTTT. This rearrangement joins TRBV7-2 to TRBJ2-3, with D unresolved. The V gene's germline CDR1 is SGHTA and CDR2 FQGNSA. Trimming took 4 bases from V and 1 from J, leaving 9 bases between them. CDR3 length equals 14 residues.

The chain carries TRBV30 and TRBJ2-7; D is uncertain. Germline V gives CDR1 GTSNPN, CDR2 SVGIG (reference sequence). V dropped 2 bases and J dropped 3 bases, with 8 bases sitting between them. This CDR3 comprises 12 residues. The CDR3 here is CAWSPENYEQYF. DNA of the CDR3: TGTGCCTGGAGTCCGGAGAACTACGAGCAGTACTTC. Combining the CDR3 with reference TRBV30 and TRBJ2-7 gives the whole variable domain SQTIHQWPATLVQPVGSPLSLECTVEGTSNPNLYWYRQAAGRGLQLLFYSVGIGQISSEVPQNLSASRPQDRQFILSSKKLLLSDSGFYLCAWSPENYEQYFGPGTRLTVT.

J is TRBJ2-5 and V is TRBV5-6; D unclear. CDR3 length: 12 amino acids. Germline V CDR1 and CDR2: SGHDT, YYEEEE. The V end was cut by 1 base, the J end by 5 bases, with 6 bases between. The chain's CDR3 is CASSLNLETQYF. CDR3 DNA: TGTGCCAGCAGCTTGAATCTTGAGACCCAGTACTTC. Full variable domain (outside the CDR3, taken from reference TRBV5-6 and TRBJ2-5): DAGVTQSPTHLIKTRGQQVTLRCSPKSGHDTVSWYQQALGQGPQFIFQYYEEEERQRGNFPDRFSGHQFPNYSSELNVNALLLGDSALYLCASSLNLETQYFGPGTRLLVL.

The chain uses TRBV7-8 and TRBJ2-3, with TRBD2 matching over 8 bases. This CDR3 is 15 amino acids long. The germline CDR1 and CDR2 sequences are SGHVS and FQNEAQ. Germline trimming cut 2 bases from V and 4 bases from J; bases unmatched to any gene: 5. CDR3 DNA sequence: TGTGCCAGCAGCTTACGGCGGGGGGCGGCAGATACGCAGTATTTT. Residues: CASSLRRGAADTQYF.